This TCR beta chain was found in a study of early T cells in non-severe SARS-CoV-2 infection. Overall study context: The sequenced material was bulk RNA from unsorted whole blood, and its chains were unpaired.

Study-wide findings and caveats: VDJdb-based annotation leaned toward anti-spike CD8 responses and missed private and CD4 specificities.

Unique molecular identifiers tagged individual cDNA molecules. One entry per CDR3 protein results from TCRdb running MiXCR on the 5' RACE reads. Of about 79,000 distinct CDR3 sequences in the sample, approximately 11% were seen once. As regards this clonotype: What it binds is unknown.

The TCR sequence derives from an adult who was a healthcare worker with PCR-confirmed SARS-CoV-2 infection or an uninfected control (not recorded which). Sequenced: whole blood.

Written as DNA, the CDR3 is TGTGCCAGCAGCCAAGCTAGGACTAGCGGAAACATTCAGTACTTC. Protein product: CASSQARTSGNIQYF. This sequence joins TRBV3-1 and TRBJ2-4; TRBD2 aligns across 10 bases. CDR1 and CDR2 from the germline V gene are LGHDT and YNNKEL (reference sequence). Trimming took 1 base from V and 6 from J; bases not matched to a gene: 3. The CDR3 is 15 amino acids.